One and the same sample provided the 26 T cell receptor beta chains below, sequenced in a study of cytomegalovirus exposure and HLA in healthy donors. The PCR employed 60 Vbeta primers together with 13 Jbeta primers. Sequencing was performed with immunoSEQ multiplex PCR; in TCRdb, only in-frame clones are kept and a portion is missing. The sample has some 110,000 clones; around 75% are singletons. The sequenced sample was PBMCs. The source is a woman in her 30s in good health and CMV-seronegative.

The V call is TRBV2, the J call TRBJ1-4, with D perhaps matching TRBD1 (5 bases). This CDR3 region has 13 residues. V lost 7 bases, J lost 8 bases, and 14 bases lay in between. Germline V CDR1 and CDR2: SNHLY, FYNNEI. CDR3 loop: CASNSDTGEKLFF. For the CDR3, the DNA is TGTGCCAGCAACTCGGACACCGGCGAAAAACTGTTTTTT.

This clone was observed a handful of times. The chain employs TRBV2 and TRBJ1-2; TRBD1 might be the D (6 bases). The CDR3 runs 15 residues. Trimming pared 8 bases from V and 4 bases from J, leaving 20 bases between. From germline, CDR1 is SNHLY and CDR2 FYNNEI. The CDR3 nucleotides are TGTGCCAGCTCGGAAGGGGGACACAGCTCCTATGGCTACACCTTC. This gives the protein CASSEGGHSSYGYTF.

This clone came up a few times. The chain uses TRBV5-1 and TRBJ1-1; D is possibly TRBD1 (6 bases). Germline-derived CDR1 and CDR2 are SGHRS and YFSETQ. This CDR3 has 14 amino acids. V shed 0 bases and J shed 1 base, with 7 bases lying between them. The CDR3 DNA reads TGCGCCAGCAGCTTGGGGACAGAGAACACTGAAGCTTTCTTT. This gives the protein CASSLGTENTEAFF.

The chain uses TRBV7-9 and TRBJ1-2; possible D gene TRBD1, 6 bases. Germline lookup yields CDR1 SEHNR and CDR2 FQNEAQ (reference sequence). CDR3 size: 14 residues. V gave up 5 bases and J gave up 3 bases, with 13 bases separating them. CDR3 DNA: TGTGCCAGCAGCCGGGACATCTCTTACTATGGCTACACCTTC. Translating it yields CASSRDISYYGYTF.

This clone was counted between two and nine times. This chain links TRBV6-5 with TRBJ1-5, with D perhaps TRBD1 (6 bases). V lost 5 bases to trimming and J lost 12 bases, with 20 bases between them. The CDR3 is 14 residues long. The V gene's germline CDR1 is MNHEY and CDR2 SVGAGI. CDR3 sequence reads: CASSQQQGDWGQHF. CDR3 coding DNA: TGTGCCAGCAGTCAACAACAGGGTGACTGGGGCCAGCATTTT.

The rearrangement joins TRBV25-1 to TRBJ1-1; 8 bases line up with TRBD1. The germline V gene encodes CDR1 MGHDK and CDR2 SYGVNS. The CDR3 has 17 residues. V lost 3 bases to trimming and J lost 12 bases; unmatched junction nucleotides: 21. The CDR3 sequence is CASSDQGTGIPRRASFF. The CDR3 DNA reads as TGTGCCAGCAGTGATCAAGGGACAGGCATACCGCGGAGGGCCTCTTTCTTT. Full variable domain (rest looked up from reference TRBV25-1 and TRBJ1-1): EADIYQTPRYLVIGTGKKITLECSQTMGHDKMYWYQQDPGMELHLIHYSYGVNSTEKGDLSSESTVSRIRTEHFPLTLESARPSHTSQYLCASSDQGTGIPRRASFFGQGTRLTVV.

This clone has more than one count but fewer than ten. This chain links TRBV5-1 with TRBJ2-7, with D uncertain. V was trimmed by 0 bases and J by 6 bases, leaving 10 bases between them. CDR3 size: 13 residues. Germline assignment: CDR1 SGHRS and CDR2 YFSETQ. CDR3 region: CASSLVVSGEQYF. The CDR3 bases are TGCGCCAGCAGCTTGGTTGTTAGTGGCGAGCAGTACTTC.

The rearrangement links TRBV2 to TRBJ1-4, with 7 bases that match TRBD1. This CDR3 has 14 amino acids. CDR1 SNHLY and CDR2 FYNNEI come from the germline V gene. The junction had 9 bases not matched to a gene; V was cut back by 7 bases and J by 7 bases. The CDR3 region has the DNA TGTGCCAGCACTCCGACAGGGATAAGTGAAAAACTGTTTTTT. This codes for CASTPTGISEKLFF. Full variable domain (outside the CDR3, taken from reference TRBV2 and TRBJ1-4): EPEVTQTPSHQVTQMGQEVILRCVPISNHLYFYWYRQILGQKVEFLVSFYNNEISEKSEIFDDQFSVERPDGSNFTLKIRSTKLEDSAMYFCASTPTGISEKLFFGSGTQLSVL.

This chain links TRBV18 with TRBJ1-2; a possible D gene is TRBD1 (6 bases). The V end was cut by 3 bases, the J end by 6 bases, with 11 bases between. Germline V CDR1 and CDR2: KGHSH, LQKENI. The length of the CDR3 is 13 residues. CDR3: CASSPRQVDGYTF. As DNA, the CDR3 is TGTGCCAGCTCACCTCGACAGGTGGATGGCTACACCTTC.

V usage is TRBV7-2 and J usage is TRBJ2-5; TRBD2 might be the D (5 bases). Looked up from germline, CDR1 is SGHTA and CDR2 is FQGNSA. The CDR3 runs to 14 residues. V dropped 1 base and J dropped 0 bases, with 6 bases sitting between them. CDR3 in amino acids: CASSLGLHQETQYF. CDR3 DNA sequence: TGTGCCAGCAGCTTAGGACTACACCAAGAGACCCAGTACTTC.

The chain has TRBV27 and TRBJ2-7, with D uncertain. Germline CDR1 is MNHEY and CDR2 is SMNVEV (reference sequence). CDR3 length: 15 amino acids. The V end was cut by 2 bases, the J end by 5 bases, with 16 bases between. This CDR3 is CASSLIGGHRDEQYF. The CDR3 nucleotides read TGTGCCAGCAGTTTAATCGGCGGCCATCGGGACGAGCAGTACTTC.

This clone was seen more than once but under ten times. One junction end disagrees with the germline gene, perhaps due to a read error. The chain combines TRBV19 with TRBJ1-1, with TRBD1 matching over 9 bases. The CDR3 runs 12 residues. The germline gives CDR1 LNHDA, CDR2 SQIVND (reference sequence). The DNA for the CDR3 is TGTGCCAGTACGGGTTGGGTGACAGGGGGTATCTTT. Its translation is CASTGWVTGGIF. Combining the CDR3 with reference TRBV19 and TRBJ1-1 gives the whole variable domain DGGITQSPKYLFRKEGQNVTLSCEQNLNHDAMYWYRQDPGQGLRLIYYSQIVNDFQKGDIAEGYSVSREKKESFPLTVTSAQKNPTAFYLCASTGWVTGGIFGQGTRLTVV.

V and J are TRBV6-5 and TRBJ2-3; TRBD2 is a possible D gene (6 bases). CDR3 length: 14 amino acids. V was cut by 2 bases and J by 0 bases, with 6 bases left in between. Germline V gene data show CDR1 as MNHEY and CDR2 as SVGAGI. This CDR3 is CASSYRESTDTQYF. The DNA of the CDR3 is TGTGCCAGCAGTTACCGGGAGAGCACAGATACGCAGTATTTT.

The rearrangement links TRBV19 to TRBJ2-1; TRBD1 agrees at 7 bases. V dropped 3 bases and J dropped 3; count of bases not matched to a gene: 8. Per germline, CDR1 LNHDA and CDR2 SQIVND (reference sequence). The CDR3 runs to 16 residues. This chain's CDR3 is CASSIGAGGFYNEQFF. The CDR3, as DNA: TGTGCCAGTAGTATCGGGGCAGGGGGATTCTACAATGAGCAGTTCTTC.

This chain links TRBV4-2 with TRBJ1-4; D possibly corresponds to TRBD1 (5 bases). The V end was cut by 3 bases, the J end by 4 bases, with 9 bases between. The CDR3 contains 14 residues. Germline V gives CDR1 LGHNA, CDR2 YNFKEQ. The CDR3 nucleotides read TGTGCCAGCAGCCATGGGGCAGGTAATGAAAAACTGTTTTTT. Protein: CASSHGAGNEKLFF.

Only one count was recorded for this clone. The chain joins TRBV28 to TRBJ1-2; D perhaps matches TRBD1 (5 bases). The V end lost 3 bases, the J end lost 4 bases, and 12 bases lay between the germline ends. The germline CDR1 and CDR2 sequences are MDHEN and SYDVKM. The CDR3 contains 14 residues. The CDR3 DNA follows: TGTGCCAGCAGTTTGGACACTATCACCTATGGCTACACCTTC. This sequence encodes CASSLDTITYGYTF.

The chain recombines TRBV29-1 with TRBJ2-7, with 10 bases identical to TRBD2. The CDR3 length is 15 residues. The germline gives CDR1 SQVTM, CDR2 ANQGSEA. V lost 7 bases to trimming and J lost 2 bases; unmatched junction nucleotides: 11. The CDR3, as DNA: TGCAGCGCCGCAACTGCACTAGCGGGACCCTACGAGCAGTACTTC. Its translation: CSAATALAGPYEQYF.

This clone appeared a few times. The rearrangement joins TRBV5-8 to TRBJ1-5; TRBD1 aligns across 10 bases. After removal of 4 bases from V and 3 bases from J, the junction contained 7 bases not matched to a gene. Looked up from germline, CDR1 is SGHTS and CDR2 is YDEGEE. This CDR3 contains 16 residues. For the CDR3, the DNA is TGTGCCAGCAGCCGGGACAGGGGTCACCTCAATCAGCCCCAGCATTTT. It is translated as CASSRDRGHLNQPQHF.

The chain carries TRBV19 and TRBJ1-4; no clear D. The CDR3 is 16 amino acids. CDR1 LNHDA and CDR2 SQIVND come from the germline V gene (reference sequence). Deletions cut 4 bases from V and 0 bases from J, with 12 bases between. CDR3 residues: CASSRAAITTNEKLFF. The CDR3 coding sequence is TGTGCCAGTAGTAGGGCAGCCATCACAACTAATGAAAAACTGTTTTTT.

J is TRBJ2-7 and V is TRBV10-3; a weak D match, TRBD1 (5 bases). Looked up from germline, CDR1 is ENHRY and CDR2 is SYGVKD. CDR3 length: 15 residues. V gave up 1 base and J gave up 5 bases, with 15 bases separating them. The CDR3 reads CAISEFGEGVDEQYF. The CDR3 nucleotides are TGTGCCATCAGTGAGTTTGGAGAAGGGGTCGACGAGCAGTACTTC.

The chain recombines TRBV30 with TRBJ1-2, with TRBD1 identical over 10 bases. The J segment lost 6 bases and the V segment lost 5 bases, leaving 6 bases of the junction unmatched. There are 13 residues in the CDR3. The V gene's germline CDR1 is GTSNPN and CDR2 SVGIG (reference sequence). CDR3 bases: TGTGCCTGGGAAACCGGGACAGGGGATGGCTACACCTTC. The encoded protein is CAWETGTGDGYTF.

This chain uses TRBV5-1 with TRBJ1-2, with TRBD1 matching over 9 bases. V lost 0 bases, J lost 3 bases, and 3 bases stayed unmatched. Germline-derived CDR1 and CDR2 are SGHRS and YFSETQ. The CDR3 is made up of 15 amino acids. The CDR3 nucleotides are TGCGCCAGCAGCTTGGCCCGGACAGGGGACTATGGCTACACCTTC. Protein: CASSLARTGDYGYTF.

V gene TRBV19 combines with J gene TRBJ2-1; possible D gene TRBD1, 6 bases. Looked up from germline, CDR1 is LNHDA and CDR2 is SQIVND (reference sequence). CDR3 length equals 16 residues. V was cut by 5 bases and J by 1 base, with 15 bases left in between. DNA for the CDR3: TGTGCCAGTAGTCGAAACCCGAGGGGGTCCTACAATGAGCAGTTCTTC. Its protein product is CASSRNPRGSYNEQFF.

V gene TRBV7-3 combines with J gene TRBJ2-7; the match to TRBD1 covers 8 bases. J was trimmed by 5 bases and V by 1 base; bases with no gene match: 7. The CDR3 spans 15 residues. In germline, CDR1 is SGHTA, CDR2 FQGTGA. The CDR3 spells CASSLRDRPGDEQYF. In DNA, the CDR3 is TGTGCCAGCAGCTTAAGGGACAGGCCTGGGGACGAGCAGTACTTC.

Points on this clone: Other DNA sequences of this sample code for an identical CDR3. The chain links TRBV29-1 to TRBJ1-1; D unclear. Trimming pared 3 bases from V and 3 bases from J, leaving 5 bases between. The germline gives CDR1 SQVTM, CDR2 ANQGSEA. This CDR3 is 11 amino acids long. CDR3 loop: CSVERDTEAFF. The DNA of the CDR3 is TGCAGCGTTGAGCGGGACACTGAAGCTTTCTTT.

The V call is TRBV19, the J call TRBJ2-4, with 9 bases that match TRBD2. Germline-derived CDR1 and CDR2 are LNHDA and SQIVND (reference sequence). Losses at the gene ends were 1 base for V and 6 bases for J; bases not matched to a gene: 7. The CDR3 contains 16 residues. The CDR3 DNA follows: TGTGCCAGTAGTATAGGAGGGCGGGAGGGTCGAAACATTCAGTACTTC. Amino acids: CASSIGGREGRNIQYF. The full variable domain, in which reference TRBV19 and TRBJ2-4 provide the parts outside the CDR3, is DGGITQSPKYLFRKEGQNVTLSCEQNLNHDAMYWYRQDPGQGLRLIYYSQIVNDFQKGDIAEGYSVSREKKESFPLTVTSAQKNPTAFYLCASSIGGREGRNIQYFGAGTRLSVL.